This T cell receptor beta chain was obtained from a study of identifying expanded T cells in peripheral blood. Points from the study as a whole: Approximately 2-week clone count variance significantly increased as total template count grew.

Measured with immunoSEQ multiplex PCR; TCRdb has only the in-frame clones, and not every one. Of tens of thousands of clones listed, over 80% were seen once; the top ten hold about 20%. Healthy donors had no documented immune events, such as infections, while sampled. On this clone: What it binds is not known.

The germline gives CDR1 ENHRY, CDR2 SYGVKD. Deletions cut 4 bases from V and 7 bases from J, with 11 bases between. This CDR3 has 12 amino acids. The sequence came from a person aged 18 to 70 in good health. Sequences were obtained from blood. The J gene is TRBJ2-7, the V gene TRBV10-3; D not certain. The CDR3 spells CAISALMVEQYF. CDR3 bases: TGTGCCATCAGTGCCCTCATGGTGGAGCAGTACTTC.